The 20 T cell receptor beta chains presented below share a single source sample, sequenced in a study of shared clonotypes between healthy human individuals. TCRdb's table, derived via immunoSEQ multiplex PCR, lists solely in-frame clones and lacks some. The sample shows around 1,100,000 clones, 70% to 85% of them seen only once. The sequencing input was memory CD4+ T cells from PBMCs. Sample subset: CD45RA-negative fraction. Every receptor here comes from a man younger than 30 in good health. Some clones in this sample may be carry-over from other donors' samples.

V and J are TRBV28 and TRBJ2-2; the D is unclear. Trimming pared 1 base from V and 5 bases from J, leaving 11 bases between. Germline V CDR1 and CDR2: MDHEN, SYDVKM. This CDR3 is 15 amino acids long. CDR3 loop: CASSLLIGRTGELFF. The DNA of the CDR3 is TGTGCCAGCAGTTTATTAATAGGACGGACCGGGGAGCTGTTTTTT.

V gene TRBV28 combines with J gene TRBJ2-7; no definite D call. V lost 3 bases to trimming and J lost 2 bases, with 11 bases between them. Germline lookup yields CDR1 MDHEN and CDR2 SYDVKM. The CDR3 is 14 amino acids. Written as DNA, the CDR3 is TGTGCCAGCAGTTTGTCCCCCTTAGCCTACGAGCAGTACTTC. This gives the protein CASSLSPLAYEQYF.

The gene calls are TRBV5-5 and TRBJ1-4; the match to TRBD1 covers 9 bases. Per the germline V gene, CDR1 is SGHKS and CDR2 is YYEKEE (reference sequence). The CDR3 length is 16 residues. V shed 3 bases and J 6 bases; nucleotides not matched to a gene: 9. CDR3 protein: CASSSSVTGGYEKLFF. In DNA form, the CDR3 reads TGTGCCAGCAGCTCTTCTGTAACAGGGGGCTATGAAAAACTGTTTTTT.

V gene TRBV7-3 combines with J gene TRBJ2-6; possible D gene TRBD1, 6 bases. The V gene's germline CDR1 is SGHTA and CDR2 FQGTGA. V was shortened by 3 bases and J by 1 base, with 10 bases between the two germline ends. The CDR3 loop spans 16 amino acids. CDR3 loop: CASSLGTGSGANVLTF. The DNA of the CDR3 is TGTGCCAGCAGCTTGGGCACAGGGTCTGGGGCCAACGTCCTGACTTTC.

In this sample, this clone turned up many times. This chain joins TRBV6-5 and TRBJ1-1, with D maybe TRBD1 (5 bases). Germline V gene data show CDR1 as MNHEY and CDR2 as SVGAGI. With 4 bases removed from V and 6 bases from J, the gap between germline ends came to 9 bases. This CDR3 comprises 12 residues. The CDR3 DNA reads as TGTGCCAGCAGTTTCCGGGGGTCTGAAGCTTTCTTT. Amino acids: CASSFRGSEAFF.

This clone was seen repeatedly, ten times or more. V and J are TRBV27 and TRBJ2-3, with TRBD2 identical over 7 bases. J was trimmed by 14 bases and V by 8 bases; bases with no gene match: 19. Germline assignment: CDR1 MNHEY and CDR2 SMNVEV (reference sequence). This CDR3 has 14 amino acids. In DNA, the CDR3 is TGTGCCAGCTCCCCGGGGGGAGGGCGAAAAAAGGTGTATTTT. Amino acids: CASSPGGGRKKVYF.

The chain joins TRBV7-9 to TRBJ1-4; 9 bases agree with TRBD1. Per germline, CDR1 SEHNR and CDR2 FQNEAQ (reference sequence). J gave up 6 bases and V 3 bases, and 5 bases lay outside the gene matches. This CDR3 has 15 amino acids. CDR3 protein: CASSLRQGVDEKLFF. The CDR3 nucleotides read TGTGCCAGCAGCTTGAGACAGGGGGTAGATGAAAAACTGTTTTTT.

The V and J genes are TRBV19 and TRBJ1-4; D perhaps matches TRBD1 (6 bases). CDR1 and CDR2 (germline): LNHDA, SQIVND (reference sequence). V was shortened by 3 bases and J by 1 base, with 9 bases between the two germline ends. The CDR3 is 15 residues long. CDR3 nucleotides: TGTGCCAGTAGTATCTGGGGGCGAACTAATGAAAAACTGTTTTTT. Protein: CASSIWGRTNEKLFF.

The chain has TRBV4-1 and TRBJ2-1; D unclear. This CDR3 has 16 amino acids. Looked up from germline, CDR1 is MGHRA and CDR2 is YSYEKL. The V end was cut by 0 bases, the J end by 5 bases, with 14 bases between. The CDR3 DNA is TGCGCCAGCAGCCAAGATCCGTTATTACTGGACAATGAGCAGTTCTTC. Amino acids: CASSQDPLLLDNEQFF.

V gene TRBV7-9 combines with J gene TRBJ2-1; D is possibly TRBD2 (6 bases). Trimming took 4 bases from V and 0 from J, leaving 13 bases between them. CDR3 length: 16 residues. Germline lookup yields CDR1 SEHNR and CDR2 FQNEAQ (reference sequence). The CDR3 loop is CASSSPLGSSYNEQFF. DNA for the CDR3: TGTGCCAGCAGCTCTCCTCTCGGGAGCTCCTACAATGAGCAGTTCTTC.

V is TRBV25-1 and J is TRBJ1-1; tentatively, D is TRBD1 (6 bases). CDR1 and CDR2 (germline): MGHDK, SYGVNS. This CDR3 has 15 amino acids. V lost 0 bases to trimming and J lost 4 bases, with 12 bases between them. In DNA form, the CDR3 reads TGTGCCAGCAGTGAATATGGGGGGCTGGGCACTGAAGCTTTCTTT. Translation gives CASSEYGGLGTEAFF.

The rearrangement links TRBV11-3 to TRBJ1-1; D remains unclear. There are 11 residues in the CDR3. The germline V gene encodes CDR1 SGHNT and CDR2 YENEEA. V lost 7 bases, J lost 11 bases, and 14 bases lay in between. CDR3 in DNA: TGTGCCAGCAAGGATTTTCTTAGGGCTTTCTTT. This gives the protein CASKDFLRAFF.

The rearrangement joins TRBV5-4 to TRBJ2-6; maybe TRBD1 (6 bases). Germline loops: CDR1 SGHNT, CDR2 YYREEE (reference sequence). V shed 0 bases and J shed 2 bases, with 12 bases lying between them. The CDR3 totals 17 residues. CDR3 amino acids: CASSLGGYRAGANVLTF. Written as DNA, the CDR3 is TGTGCCAGCAGCTTGGGGGGGTACAGGGCTGGGGCCAACGTCCTGACTTTC.

For this clone: The same CDR3 arises from other DNA sequences in this sample as well. The chain links TRBV28 to TRBJ2-5; TRBD1 aligns across 7 bases. The J segment lost 2 bases and the V segment lost 6 bases, leaving 6 bases of the junction unmatched. Germline V lookup: CDR1 MDHEN, CDR2 SYDVKM. This CDR3 spans 14 amino acids. CDR3 sequence: CASRSGTAQETQYF. CDR3 sequence (DNA): TGTGCCAGCAGATCCGGGACAGCACAAGAGACCCAGTACTTC.

This chain uses TRBV29-1 with TRBJ2-7; 8 nucleotides agree with TRBD1. The trim removed 8 bases at V and 5 bases at J, leaving 14 bases unmatched. The CDR3 is made up of 14 amino acids. In germline, CDR1 is SQVTM, CDR2 ANQGSEA. DNA for the CDR3: TGCAGCACACGGACAGGGACCCTTGCAAACGAGCAGTACTTC. Translating gives CSTRTGTLANEQYF.

The rearrangement links TRBV4-3 to TRBJ1-2; TRBD1 matches at 7 bases. CDR1 LGHNA and CDR2 YSLEER come from the germline V gene. The CDR3 consists of 17 residues. With V trimmed by 2 bases and J by 4 bases, 13 bases remained unmatched. In DNA, the CDR3 is TGCGCCAGCAGCCAACCGGGACAGCCCCCAAACTTCTATGGCTACACCTTC. The encoded protein is CASSQPGQPPNFYGYTF.

The count of this clone is one. V gene TRBV7-2 combines with J gene TRBJ2-3, with 8 bases matching TRBD2. The CDR3 is made up of 16 amino acids. The J segment lost 2 bases and the V segment lost 2 bases, leaving 6 bases of the junction unmatched. CDR1 is SGHTA and CDR2 is FQGNSA in the germline V gene. In DNA, the CDR3 is TGTGCCAGCAGCTTACAGGTAGCGGGACCCACAGATACGCAGTATTTT. Translation gives CASSLQVAGPTDTQYF.

This clone came up a few times. The chain combines TRBV28 with TRBJ2-7; a weak D match, TRBD2 (6 bases). This CDR3 comprises 15 residues. Germline CDR1 is MDHEN and CDR2 is SYDVKM. The ends were cut back, 6 bases at V and 6 bases at J, with 21 bases in the middle. CDR3 sequence: CASSLRSGTGLEQYF. CDR3 bases: TGTGCCAGCAGCCTCCGGTCCGGGACTGGACTCGAGCAGTACTTC.

The sample holds one count of this clone. The sample holds other DNA sequences that translate to the same CDR3. Written as DNA, the CDR3 is TGTGCCAGCAGCTCGGGACAGGGTTATGGCTACACCTTC. Protein sequence: CASSSGQGYGYTF. The chain has TRBV7-3 and TRBJ1-2; 9 bases are a match to TRBD1. This CDR3 is 13 amino acids long. The ends lost 4 bases at V and 5 bases at J; junction bases unmatched: 2. Germline loops: CDR1 SGHTA, CDR2 FQGTGA.

In regard to this clone: The same CDR3 is also encoded by other DNA sequences in this sample. This chain links TRBV30 with TRBJ2-5; no definite D call. CDR3 size: 12 residues. Trimming pared 4 bases from V and 4 bases from J, leaving 10 bases between. Germline values: CDR1 GTSNPN, CDR2 SVGIG (reference sequence). CDR3 sequence (DNA): TGTGCCTGGAAAGGGCCTGGAGAGACCCAGTACTTC. This encodes CAWKGPGETQYF.